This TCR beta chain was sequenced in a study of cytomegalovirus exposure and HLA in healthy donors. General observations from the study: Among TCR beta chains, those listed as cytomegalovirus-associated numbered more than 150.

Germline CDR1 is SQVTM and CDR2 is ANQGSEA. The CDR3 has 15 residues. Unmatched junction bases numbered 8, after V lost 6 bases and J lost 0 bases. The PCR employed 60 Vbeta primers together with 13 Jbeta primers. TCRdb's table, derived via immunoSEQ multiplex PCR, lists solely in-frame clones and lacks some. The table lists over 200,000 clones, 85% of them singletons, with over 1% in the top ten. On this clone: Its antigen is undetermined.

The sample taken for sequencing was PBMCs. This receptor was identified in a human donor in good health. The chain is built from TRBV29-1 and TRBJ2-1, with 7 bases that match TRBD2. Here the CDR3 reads CSVKLAPSSYNEQFF. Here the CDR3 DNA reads TGCAGCGTCAAACTAGCGCCGAGCTCCTACAATGAGCAGTTCTTC.